Sequencing of this T cell receptor beta chain was carried out in a study of human T cells and chemical hapten exposure. Notes on the study in general: TCRs exceeding a frequency of 1 in 1000 stayed unchanged under DPC sensitization.

TCRdb passed the RACE reads through MiXCR, listing each CDR3 protein once. The profile shows approximately 69,000 distinct CDR3 sequences, about 9.4% of them singletons. Concerning this clonotype itself: Its target is not known.

Time point in this sample: patch test 2, 6 weeks after DPC sensitization. Treatment noted: therapeutic diphenylcyclopropenone sensitization with weekly scalp DPC. Material: whole blood, obtained in connection with sensitization to the hapten diphenylcyclopropenone (DPC). The sequence was collected from a woman between 45 and 65 years old with alopecia areata. Some clones in this sample may be carry-over from other donors' samples.

The CDR3 loop reads CASSRGTGGFNSPLHF. DNA for the CDR3: TGTGCCAGCAGCCGCGGGACAGGCGGCTTTAATTCACCCCTCCACTTT. This chain joins TRBV11-1 and TRBJ1-6, with 8 nucleotides matching TRBD1. This CDR3 has 16 amino acids. Looked up from germline, CDR1 is SGHAT and CDR2 is FQDESV (reference sequence). With V trimmed by 5 bases and J by 6 bases, 9 bases remained unmatched.